A single sample gave rise to the 28 T cell receptor beta chains below, sequenced in a study of T-cell memory formation after mild COVID-19. TCRdb analysed the 5' RACE reads with MiXCR anew, one entry per CDR3 protein. The table shows approximately 490,000 distinct CDR3 sequences, with roughly 22% occurring only once. Sample: PBMCs or a T cell subset sorted from them (not recorded which). The receptors here all came from an adult woman who had mild COVID-19 (a few samples of this study predate the infection). Cell type and time point are not known.

This clonotype was recorded at least ten times. This chain joins TRBV29-1 and TRBJ2-7; TRBD1 agrees at 10 bases. Germline values: CDR1 SQVTM, CDR2 ANQGSEA. The V and J ends lost 4 bases and 6 bases, in that order; junction bases with no gene match: 6. This CDR3 has 13 amino acids. As DNA, the CDR3 is TGCAGCGTTGTTCGGACAGGGGGAGGCGAGCAGTACTTC. Residues: CSVVRTGGGEQYF.

The J gene is TRBJ2-3, the V gene TRBV5-1; D perhaps matches TRBD2 (7 bases). This CDR3 is 15 amino acids long. CDR1 and CDR2 from the germline V gene are SGHRS and YFSETQ. The germline V and J ends were trimmed by 1 base and 7 bases, with 16 bases remaining between them. This CDR3 reads CASSLSAGASNTQYF. CDR3 DNA: TGCGCCAGCAGCTTGTCGGCGGGGGCCTCAAATACGCAGTATTTT.

This clonotype was found a few times. V and J are TRBV24-1 and TRBJ2-1; 10 nucleotides match TRBD1. CDR1 is KGHDR and CDR2 is SFDVKD in the germline V gene. V was clipped by 2 bases and J by 14 bases; unmatched bases: 11. This CDR3 spans 15 amino acids. CDR3 DNA sequence: TGTGCCACCAGTGATTCCGGGACAGGGGTAACGACCGAGTTCTTC. It translates to CATSDSGTGVTTEFF.

This clonotype was found many times. J is TRBJ2-7 and V is TRBV11-3; possibly TRBD2 for D (6 bases). The CDR3 totals 15 residues. CDR1 is SGHNT, CDR2 YENEEA, per germline. V was clipped by 5 bases and J by 3 bases, with 17 bases between them. CDR3 in DNA: TGTGCCAGCAGCCCGGGAGTCCAAGGCCTCTACGAGCAGTACTTC. Its translation is CASSPGVQGLYEQYF.

The rearrangement links TRBV5-1 to TRBJ2-2; D unclear. V was trimmed by 6 bases and J by 1 base, leaving 10 bases between them. Germline CDR1 is SGHRS and CDR2 is YFSETQ. The CDR3 loop spans 14 amino acids. The CDR3 loop reads CASKNQMNTGELFF. DNA of the CDR3: TGCGCCAGCAAGAATCAGATGAACACCGGGGAGCTGTTTTTT. Drawing the rest from reference TRBV5-1 and TRBJ2-2, the complete variable domain is KAGVTQTPRYLIKTRGQQVTLSCSPISGHRSVSWYQQTPGQGLQFLFEYFSETQRNKGNFPGRFSGRQFSNSRSEMNVSTLELGDSALYLCASKNQMNTGELFFGEGSRLTVL.

CDR3 sequence: CATSRMSYRDQETQYF. The CDR3 region has the DNA TGTGCCACCAGCAGAATGAGTTACCGGGACCAAGAGACCCAGTACTTC. The chain recombines TRBV15 with TRBJ2-5; D is unclear. The CDR3 is 16 residues long. Germline V lookup: CDR1 LNHNV, CDR2 YYDKDF (reference sequence). V lost 2 bases and J lost 0, with 13 bases in between.

This clonotype was picked up a small number of times. This chain links TRBV7-9 with TRBJ2-3; no clear D gene. This CDR3 region has 14 residues. With 10 bases removed from V and 5 bases from J, the gap between germline ends came to 19 bases. Per germline, CDR1 SEHNR and CDR2 FQNEAQ (reference sequence). For the CDR3, the DNA is TGTGCCACCCCAGCACCCACCCGCCTAGATACGCAGTATTTT. This encodes CATPAPTRLDTQYF.

This clonotype was found a few times. The gene calls are TRBV4-2 and TRBJ2-7; perhaps TRBD1 as D (5 bases). Trimming stripped 0 bases from V and 4 bases from J, with 19 bases between. This CDR3 has 17 residues. Germline V gene lookup returns CDR1 LGHNA and CDR2 YNFKEQ. The CDR3 loop reads CASSQDYEGHRSYEQYF. For the CDR3, the DNA is TGTGCCAGCAGCCAAGATTACGAAGGACACCGTTCGTACGAGCAGTACTTC.

This chain connects TRBV5-1 to TRBJ1-2; unclear D gene. The germline V gene encodes CDR1 SGHRS and CDR2 YFSETQ. This CDR3 is built from 13 residues. The V and J ends lost 0 bases and 8 bases respectively, with 11 bases between them. The CDR3 loop reads CASSLDGLGGYTF. CDR3 bases: TGCGCCAGCAGCTTGGACGGACTAGGGGGCTACACCTTC.

This clonotype showed up just a few times. V gene TRBV12-3 or TRBV12-4 combines with J gene TRBJ2-3, with TRBD1 identical over 8 bases. This CDR3 spans 16 amino acids. V was clipped by 6 bases and J by 2 bases; unmatched bases: 10. CDR3 loop: CASSNRDRPHTDTQYF. Here the CDR3 DNA reads TGTGCCAGCAGCAACCGGGACAGGCCCCACACAGATACGCAGTATTTT.

This sequence joins TRBV19 and TRBJ1-1; D gene ambiguous. This CDR3 is 12 amino acids long. Looked up from germline, CDR1 is LNHDA and CDR2 is SQIVND (reference sequence). V gave up 8 bases and J gave up 3 bases, with 10 bases separating them. CDR3 coding DNA: TGTGCCAGTGGCGTGACTTACACTGAAGCTTTCTTT. It is translated as CASGVTYTEAFF.

CDR3 loop: CASSQGPLPSTDTQYF. The CDR3 DNA follows: TGCGCCAGCAGCCAGGGCCCCTTACCAAGCACAGATACGCAGTATTTT. This rearrangement joins TRBV4-3 to TRBJ2-3; no firm D call. The CDR3 is made up of 16 amino acids. V was shortened by 3 bases and J by 0 bases, with 13 bases between the two germline ends. Germline CDR1 LGHNA, CDR2 YSLEER.

The genes are TRBV7-9 and TRBJ2-2; TRBD2 is a possible D gene (6 bases). The CDR3 sequence is 16 residues long. Deletions cut 5 bases from V and 0 bases from J, with 13 bases between. The germline V gene has CDR1 SEHNR and CDR2 FQNEAQ (reference sequence). The chain's CDR3 is CASSVSRGTNTGELFF. Written as DNA, the CDR3 is TGTGCCAGCAGCGTGTCCCGGGGGACGAACACCGGGGAGCTGTTTTTT.

CDR3 amino acids: CASSSGQVSTQYF. CDR3 nucleotide sequence: TGTGCCAGCAGTTCGGGACAGGTCTCGACCCAGTACTTC. This chain links TRBV12-3 or TRBV12-4 with TRBJ2-5; 8 bases are a match to TRBD1. The length of the CDR3 is 13 residues. Germline trimming cut 4 bases from V and 7 bases from J; bases unmatched to any gene: 5.

CDR3 coding DNA: TGCGCCAGCAGCCAAGGTGTATTTGGACAGGGGCAAGCTTTCTTT. Its protein product is CASSQGVFGQGQAFF. V usage is TRBV4-1 and J usage is TRBJ1-1; 9 nucleotides align to TRBD1. Germline CDR1 MGHRA, CDR2 YSYEKL. The CDR3 is made up of 15 amino acids. Losses at the gene ends were 1 base for V and 9 bases for J; bases not matched to a gene: 9.

This chain links TRBV5-5 with TRBJ2-3; D is uncertain. The CDR3 is made up of 14 amino acids. Germline V gene sequence: CDR1 SGHKS, CDR2 YYEKEE (reference sequence). Trimming shortened V by 1 base and J by 6 bases, and 12 bases separated the two germline ends. The CDR3 reads CASSLNGSPDTQYF. CDR3 bases: TGTGCCAGCAGCTTGAACGGTTCCCCCGATACGCAGTATTTT.

The chain uses TRBV5-1 and TRBJ1-1; D is perhaps TRBD1 (5 bases). Germline values: CDR1 SGHRS, CDR2 YFSETQ. The V and J ends lost 3 bases and 3 bases respectively, with 18 bases between them. The CDR3 extends over 16 amino acids. CDR3 sequence (DNA): TGCGCCAGCAGCTCCGCCGTGAGACAGCGATACACTGAAGCTTTCTTT. Its translation is CASSSAVRQRYTEAFF.

The V call is TRBV4-3, the J call TRBJ2-5; 8 bases align to TRBD2. The germline gives CDR1 LGHNA, CDR2 YSLEER. This CDR3 is 16 amino acids long. The V and J ends lost 1 base and 5 bases, in that order; junction bases with no gene match: 9. The chain's CDR3 is CASSQGAGVSWETQYF. CDR3 DNA sequence: TGCGCCAGCAGCCAAGGAGCGGGGGTTTCGTGGGAGACCCAGTACTTC.

The count of this clonotype is one. The rearrangement joins TRBV6-4 to TRBJ1-2, with D possibly being TRBD1 (5 bases). Germline lookup yields CDR1 MRHNA and CDR2 SNTAGT. Trimming pared 0 bases from V and 4 bases from J, leaving 9 bases between. The CDR3 has 14 amino acids. CDR3 nucleotide sequence: TGTGCCAGCAGTGACTCGACCAGGGCCTATGGCTACACCTTC. Translation: CASSDSTRAYGYTF.

This clonotype has just a few counts. The chain couples TRBV3-1 to TRBJ2-7; D gene unclear. Germline V lookup: CDR1 LGHDT, CDR2 YNNKEL (reference sequence). This CDR3 has 11 residues. V was shortened by 8 bases and J by 6 bases, with 11 bases between the two germline ends. CDR3 nucleotide sequence: TGTGCCAGCGGAGAAGTAGGCGAGCAGTACTTC. Protein product: CASGEVGEQYF.

This clonotype was observed a handful of times. The V gene is TRBV6-2 or TRBV6-3, the J gene TRBJ2-1, with D uncertain. V was cut by 2 bases and J by 6 bases, with 11 bases left in between. Germline CDR1 reads MNHEY; CDR2 reads SVGEGT. The CDR3 is 14 amino acids. CDR3 DNA sequence: TGTGCCAGCAGTTACCTTGGCAGACTCAATGAGCAGTTCTTC. Amino acids: CASSYLGRLNEQFF.

This clonotype has a count of ten or more. This rearrangement joins TRBV29-1 to TRBJ2-5, with 8 bases matching TRBD1. V lost 1 base to trimming and J lost 0 bases; unmatched junction nucleotides: 4. This CDR3 has 15 amino acids. The germline CDR1 and CDR2 sequences are SQVTM and ANQGSEA. The CDR3: CSVEGAGGHQETQYF. In DNA, the CDR3 is TGCAGCGTTGAAGGGGCAGGGGGCCACCAAGAGACCCAGTACTTC.

This clonotype was recorded only once. The gene calls are TRBV4-1 and TRBJ2-4, with 8 bases that match TRBD2. The length of the CDR3 is 16 residues. The V segment lost 5 bases and the J segment 5 bases; nucleotides outside the gene matches: 11. Germline CDR1 is MGHRA and CDR2 is YSYEKL. The CDR3 loop is CASSSPGTSKENIQYF. The DNA of the CDR3 is TGCGCCAGCAGCTCCCCCGGGACTAGTAAGGAAAACATTCAGTACTTC.

This clonotype occurred a few times. The chain has TRBV5-6 and TRBJ2-7, with 10 bases that match TRBD1. V trimming: 7 bases; J trimming: 7 bases; junction bases outside the gene matches: 8. This CDR3 has 13 residues. CDR1 and CDR2 (germline): SGHDT, YYEEEE. The CDR3 loop reads CASGRQGAGEQYF. For the CDR3, the DNA is TGTGCCAGCGGTCGACAGGGGGCTGGAGAGCAGTACTTC.

In this sample, this clonotype turned up a few times. CDR3 sequence reads: CASSLNVETQYF. The CDR3 DNA follows: TGTGCCAGCAGCTTGAATGTAGAGACCCAGTACTTC. The chain is built from TRBV7-9 and TRBJ2-5; D not resolved. Trimming cost V 3 bases and J 4 bases, with 6 bases left between them. The CDR3 covers 12 residues. CDR1 and CDR2 (germline): SEHNR, FQNEAQ (reference sequence).

This clonotype was seen at least ten times. J is TRBJ2-3 and V is TRBV9; 11 bases match TRBD2. With 2 bases clipped from V and 8 bases from J, the junction kept 16 bases outside the gene matches. The CDR3 is 18 residues long. Germline CDR1 is SGDLS and CDR2 is YYNGEE. CDR3 nucleotides: TGTGCCAGCAGCGTCTCCGGGACTAGCGGCCCAATGGGGGGTACGCAGTATTTT. Protein: CASSVSGTSGPMGGTQYF.

V gene TRBV10-3 combines with J gene TRBJ1-2; D not certain. Germline loops: CDR1 ENHRY, CDR2 SYGVKD. The CDR3 has 13 amino acids. V dropped 0 bases and J dropped 8 bases, with 10 bases sitting between them. The CDR3 DNA sequence: TGTGCCATCAGTGAGTCTACTTTAGTGGGCTACACCTTC. Translating gives CAISESTLVGYTF.

The chain couples TRBV7-8 to TRBJ1-5; D gene uncertain. Per the germline V gene, CDR1 is SGHVS and CDR2 is FQNEAQ. The CDR3 consists of 16 residues. Trimming left V 3 bases short and J 0 bases short, with 12 bases between. The CDR3 sequence is CASSLGTAYSNQPQHF. In DNA form, the CDR3 reads TGTGCCAGCAGCTTGGGCACAGCTTATAGCAATCAGCCCCAGCATTTT.